Listed here are 27 T cell receptor beta chains from one sample, sequenced in a study of T cell repertoires in cytomegalovirus infection. A single record per CDR3 protein comes from TCRdb applying MiXCR to the reads. The sample lists about 440,000 distinct CDR3 sequences, roughly a third occurring once. Sequenced input: PBMCs. All receptors come from a human donor in good health (CMV status not recorded). Some clones in this sample may be carry-over from other donors' samples.

This chain uses TRBV6-2 or TRBV6-3 with TRBJ1-1, with TRBD1 identical over 12 bases. This CDR3 is 19 amino acids long. Germline-derived CDR1 and CDR2 are MNHEY and SVGEGT. Trimming at V came to 4 bases and at J to 1 base, leaving 13 bases not matched to a gene. The CDR3 region has the DNA TGTGCCAGCAGTTGGCCCACCGGGACAGGGGGCTTCGGGAACACTGAAGCTTTCTTT. Translation gives CASSWPTGTGGFGNTEAFF.

This clonotype was counted many times. The rearrangement joins TRBV7-2 to TRBJ1-2, with 7 bases that match TRBD1. The CDR3 has 15 residues. Germline lookup yields CDR1 SGHTA and CDR2 FQGNSA. With 0 bases clipped from V and 8 bases from J, the junction kept 9 bases outside the gene matches. CDR3 loop: CASSLARTGRGGYTF. DNA for the CDR3: TGTGCCAGCAGCTTAGCCCGGACAGGCCGCGGGGGCTACACCTTC.

This clonotype was observed a handful of times. The chain recombines TRBV7-9 with TRBJ1-2, with a tentative D call TRBD1 (6 bases). V was trimmed by 5 bases and J by 6 bases, leaving 16 bases between them. Germline CDR1 is SEHNR and CDR2 is FQNEAQ (reference sequence). CDR3 length equals 14 residues. CDR3 DNA: TGTGCCAGCAGCCCTAAAACAGGGAGTGATGGCTACACCTTC. Amino acids: CASSPKTGSDGYTF.

The chain has TRBV2 and TRBJ1-1; D gene uncertain. The V gene's germline CDR1 is SNHLY and CDR2 FYNNEI. The CDR3 runs 13 residues. Trimming took 4 bases from V and 4 from J, leaving 10 bases between them. The CDR3, as DNA: TGTGCCAGCAGTGCTGGGGATGGCACTGAAGCTTTCTTT. It specifies CASSAGDGTEAFF. The full variable domain, completed using reference TRBV2 and TRBJ1-1, is EPEVTQTPSHQVTQMGQEVILRCVPISNHLYFYWYRQILGQKVEFLVSFYNNEISEKSEIFDDQFSVERPDGSNFTLKIRSTKLEDSAMYFCASSAGDGTEAFFGQGTRLTVV.

Only a few counts were recorded for this clonotype. The V gene is TRBV4-3, the J gene TRBJ2-5; D is tentatively TRBD1 or TRBD2 (7 bases each). Deletions cut 0 bases from V and 4 bases from J, with 18 bases between. The germline V gene has CDR1 LGHNA and CDR2 YSLEER. The CDR3 sequence is 17 residues long. The CDR3 loop reads CASSQERGQGEGETQYF. The CDR3, as DNA: TGCGCCAGCAGCCAAGAGCGAGGGCAGGGGGAGGGAGAGACCCAGTACTTC.

The rearrangement links TRBV7-9 to TRBJ2-2, with D possibly being TRBD2 (6 bases). V shed 4 bases and J shed 7 bases, with 16 bases lying between them. Germline loops: CDR1 SEHNR, CDR2 FQNEAQ (reference sequence). CDR3 length: 15 residues. The CDR3 sequence: CASSSTTSFHGELFF. The CDR3 DNA sequence: TGTGCCAGCAGCTCCACCACTAGCTTTCACGGGGAGCTGTTTTTT.

The chain is built from TRBV2 and TRBJ2-3, with 7 bases fitting TRBD1. J was trimmed by 2 bases and V by 6 bases; bases with no gene match: 8. Germline-derived CDR1 and CDR2 are SNHLY and FYNNEI. The CDR3 contains 15 residues. For the CDR3, the DNA is TGTGCCAGCAGGCAATTTACAGGGGTCACAGATACGCAGTATTTT. This translates into CASRQFTGVTDTQYF.

This rearrangement joins TRBV14 to TRBJ1-1; D remains unclear. Trimming shortened V by 4 bases and J by 4 bases, and 16 bases separated the two germline ends. Germline CDR1 is SGHDN and CDR2 is FVKESK. The CDR3 has 15 residues. The CDR3 nucleotides are TGTGCCAGCAGCCCCCTCGCCGGCAGCGGCACTGAAGCTTTCTTT. It specifies CASSPLAGSGTEAFF.

CDR3 nucleotide sequence: TGTGCCAGCAGAGGGGACAGGGTCCCCTACAATGAGCAGTTCTTC. It specifies CASRGDRVPYNEQFF. The chain joins TRBV6-5 to TRBJ2-1; 9 bases agree with TRBD1. The V gene end was trimmed by 6 bases and the J gene end by 2 bases; junction bases not matched to a gene: 5. CDR1 is MNHEY and CDR2 is SVGAGI in the germline V gene. This CDR3 comprises 15 residues.

This clonotype occurred many times. The chain joins TRBV7-2 to TRBJ2-6; no clear D. The CDR3 runs 14 residues. Deletions cut 5 bases from V and 0 bases from J, with 5 bases between. The germline CDR1 and CDR2 sequences are SGHTA and FQGNSA. CDR3 sequence (DNA): TGTGCCAGCAGCCGCTACTCTGGGGCCAACGTCCTGACTTTC. This codes for CASSRYSGANVLTF.

V usage is TRBV5-6 and J usage is TRBJ2-5, with a tentative D call TRBD1 (6 bases). Trimming pared 0 bases from V and 7 bases from J, leaving 7 bases between. Germline V lookup: CDR1 SGHDT, CDR2 YYEEEE. This CDR3 contains 12 residues. The CDR3 sequence: CASSLGGGTQYF. The CDR3 bases are TGTGCCAGCAGCTTGGGAGGGGGGACCCAGTACTTC.

This chain connects TRBV6-5 to TRBJ1-6; TRBD1 aligns across 9 bases. Germline V gene lookup returns CDR1 MNHEY and CDR2 SVGAGI. The junction had 19 bases not matched to a gene; V was cut back by 1 base and J by 9 bases. The CDR3 is 20 amino acids. CDR3 in DNA: TGTGCCAGCAGTTACTTCCCGGGACAGGGCCTTGGGATAGGTGGTTCACCCCTCCACTTT. Translated, it gives CASSYFPGQGLGIGGSPLHF.

This clonotype was detected a few times. The genes are TRBV28 and TRBJ2-5; the match to TRBD2 covers 12 bases. The CDR3 runs to 15 residues. Trimming took 5 bases from V and 10 from J; bases not matched to a gene: 11. Germline assignment: CDR1 MDHEN and CDR2 SYDVKM. The CDR3 protein is CASSKRVTSGGHQYF. The CDR3 DNA sequence: TGTGCCAGCAGTAAGAGGGTGACTAGCGGGGGACACCAGTACTTC.

This chain joins TRBV7-9 and TRBJ2-1; D is ambiguous. This CDR3 has 15 residues. Trimming cost V 4 bases and J 1 base, with 11 bases left between them. CDR1 SEHNR and CDR2 FQNEAQ come from the germline V gene (reference sequence). DNA of the CDR3: TGTGCCAGCAGCTCCCGCGACCTTTCCTACAATGAGCAGTTCTTC. This translates into CASSSRDLSYNEQFF.

The CDR3: CSARAPYGDGYTF. Here the CDR3 DNA reads TGCAGTGCTAGAGCCCCTTACGGTGATGGCTACACCTTC. The gene calls are TRBV20-1 and TRBJ1-2; D gene uncertain. CDR1 DFQATT and CDR2 SNEGSKA come from the germline V gene (reference sequence). The CDR3 contains 13 residues. V was pared by 1 base and J by 6 bases, with 12 bases between.

In this sample, this clonotype turned up a few times. The V gene is TRBV11-2, the J gene TRBJ2-3; perhaps TRBD2 as D (5 bases). Trimming removed 5 bases at V and 2 bases at J, with 17 bases between. This CDR3 contains 16 residues. Germline loops: CDR1 SGHAT, CDR2 FQNNGV. The CDR3 nucleotides are TGTGCCAGCAGCCTACACGGCGGGTACTCCACAGATACGCAGTATTTT. This encodes CASSLHGGYSTDTQYF.

The chain recombines TRBV20-1 with TRBJ2-1; D tentatively fits TRBD1 or TRBD2 (6 bases each). Germline CDR1 is DFQATT and CDR2 is SNEGSKA (reference sequence). The CDR3 extends over 14 amino acids. CDR3 amino acids: CRAEGGSSYNEQFF. The CDR3 DNA sequence: TGCAGGGCCGAGGGGGGAAGCTCCTACAATGAGCAGTTCTTC.

This rearrangement joins TRBV6-6 to TRBJ1-3; 9 bases line up with TRBD1. Unmatched junction bases numbered 2, after V lost 0 bases and J lost 2 bases. Germline V gene sequence: CDR1 MNHNY, CDR2 SVGAGI (reference sequence). The CDR3 contains 16 residues. The CDR3 DNA follows: TGTGCCAGCAGTTACTCCAGACAGGGGGCTGGAAACACCATATATTTT. Protein sequence: CASSYSRQGAGNTIYF.

This chain joins TRBV18 and TRBJ2-4, with D possibly being TRBD1 (6 bases). This CDR3 contains 14 residues. Germline loops: CDR1 KGHSH, CDR2 LQKENI. V was cut by 2 bases and J by 7 bases, with 12 bases left in between. This CDR3 is CASSPSAGANIQYF. The CDR3 nucleotides are TGTGCCAGCTCACCATCGGCAGGGGCGAACATTCAGTACTTC.

This clonotype was observed a few times. The V call is TRBV12-3 or TRBV12-4, the J call TRBJ2-3; D not resolved. The CDR3 contains 15 residues. V was pared by 5 bases and J by 2 bases, with 14 bases between. The CDR3 region has the DNA TGTGCCAGCAGTCCGACTTTCACTGACACAGATACGCAGTATTTT. The encoded protein is CASSPTFTDTDTQYF.

V gene TRBV12-1 combines with J gene TRBJ2-1; TRBD2 reflects the table's D call only, with no check against the DNA. TRBV12-1 is an annotated pseudogene. This CDR3 region has 14 residues. The CDR3 protein is CASRVPSIHNEQFF. The DNA of the CDR3 is TGTGCCAGCAGAGTACCTAGTATCCACAATGAGCAGTTCTTC.

This clonotype has only a few counts. The rearrangement links TRBV7-9 to TRBJ1-2, with D uncertain. Germline V gene data show CDR1 as SEHNR and CDR2 as FQNEAQ (reference sequence). Trimming pared 7 bases from V and 10 bases from J, leaving 13 bases between. CDR3 length equals 11 residues. Written as DNA, the CDR3 is TGTGCCAGCACTCCCGGGGTGGTCTACACCTTC. Amino acids: CASTPGVVYTF.

This clonotype has only a few counts. The chain recombines TRBV10-3 with TRBJ1-1, with 10 bases fitting TRBD1. The CDR3 contains 14 residues. Germline values: CDR1 ENHRY, CDR2 SYGVKD. V was clipped by 4 bases and J by 6 bases; unmatched bases: 5. CDR3 in DNA: TGTGCCATCAGTGCGCGGGACAGGGGTGCTGAAGCTTTCTTT. Its protein product is CAISARDRGAEAFF.

This clonotype was seen a handful of times. V and J are TRBV12-3 or TRBV12-4 and TRBJ1-1; D might be TRBD1 (5 bases). V lost 7 bases and J 7 bases, leaving 13 bases between the germline ends. The CDR3 has 12 residues. This CDR3 reads CASTIGGGEAFF. CDR3 nucleotides: TGTGCCAGCACCATTGGGGGGGGTGAAGCTTTCTTT.

This chain connects TRBV6-5 to TRBJ1-5, with no clear D. The CDR3 length is 14 residues. V gave up 0 bases and J gave up 7 bases, with 10 bases separating them. CDR1 and CDR2 from the germline V gene are MNHEY and SVGAGI. The CDR3 loop reads CASSYSEGRQPQHF. CDR3 bases: TGTGCCAGCAGTTACTCGGAAGGGCGGCAGCCCCAGCATTTT.

The J gene is TRBJ1-6, the V gene TRBV6-5; D perhaps matches TRBD1 (5 bases). The germline V gene encodes CDR1 MNHEY and CDR2 SVGAGI. V lost 8 bases and J 7 bases, leaving 18 bases between the germline ends. The CDR3 runs 15 residues. The CDR3 sequence is CASSLNRDLNSPLHF. The DNA of the CDR3 is TGTGCCAGCTCACTGAACCGGGACCTAAATTCACCCCTCCACTTT.

This clonotype came up a few times. The chain links TRBV19 to TRBJ1-3; no clear D gene. The germline V and J ends were trimmed by 8 bases and 0 bases, with 8 bases remaining between them. CDR1 is LNHDA and CDR2 is SQIVND in the germline V gene (reference sequence). This CDR3 spans 13 amino acids. The CDR3 bases are TGTGCCAGTGGAGAGATCTCTGGAAACACCATATATTTT. Its protein is CASGEISGNTIYF.